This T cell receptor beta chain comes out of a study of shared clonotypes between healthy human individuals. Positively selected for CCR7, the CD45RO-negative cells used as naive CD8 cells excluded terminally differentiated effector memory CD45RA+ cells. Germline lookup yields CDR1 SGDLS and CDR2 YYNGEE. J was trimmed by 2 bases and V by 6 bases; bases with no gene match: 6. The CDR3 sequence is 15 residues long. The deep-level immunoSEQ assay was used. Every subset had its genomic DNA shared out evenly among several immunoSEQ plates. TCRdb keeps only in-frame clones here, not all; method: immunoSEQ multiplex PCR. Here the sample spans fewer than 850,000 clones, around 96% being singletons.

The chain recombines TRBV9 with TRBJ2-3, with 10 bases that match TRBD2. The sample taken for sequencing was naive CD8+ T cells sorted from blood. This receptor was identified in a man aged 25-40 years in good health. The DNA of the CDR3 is TGTGCCAGCATGAGCGGGAGGGCCGTCACAGATACGCAGTATTTT. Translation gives CASMSGRAVTDTQYF.